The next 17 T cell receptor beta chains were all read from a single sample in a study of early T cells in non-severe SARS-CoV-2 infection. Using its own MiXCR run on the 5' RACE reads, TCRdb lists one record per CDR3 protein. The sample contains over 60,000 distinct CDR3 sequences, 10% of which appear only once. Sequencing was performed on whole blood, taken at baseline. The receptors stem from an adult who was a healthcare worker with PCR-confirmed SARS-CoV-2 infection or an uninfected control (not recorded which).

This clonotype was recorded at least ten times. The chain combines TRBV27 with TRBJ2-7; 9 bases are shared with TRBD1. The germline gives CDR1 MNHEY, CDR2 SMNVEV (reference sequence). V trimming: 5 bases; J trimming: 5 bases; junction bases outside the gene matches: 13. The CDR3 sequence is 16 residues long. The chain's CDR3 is CASSPLPPGQGHEQYF. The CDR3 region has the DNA TGTGCCAGCAGTCCCCTCCCACCGGGACAGGGCCACGAGCAGTACTTC.

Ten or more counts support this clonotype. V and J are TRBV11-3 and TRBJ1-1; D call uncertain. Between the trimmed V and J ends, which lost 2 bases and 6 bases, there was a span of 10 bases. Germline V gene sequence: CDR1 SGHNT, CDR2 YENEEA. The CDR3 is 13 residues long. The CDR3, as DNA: TGTGCCAGCAGCTTAATAGGGATGGCTGAAGCTTTCTTT. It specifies CASSLIGMAEAFF.

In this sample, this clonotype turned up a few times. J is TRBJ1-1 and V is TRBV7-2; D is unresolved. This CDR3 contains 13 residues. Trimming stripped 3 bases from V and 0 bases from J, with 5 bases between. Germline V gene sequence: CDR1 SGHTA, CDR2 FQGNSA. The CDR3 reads CASSFKVNTEAFF. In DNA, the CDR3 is TGTGCCAGCAGCTTTAAGGTGAACACTGAAGCTTTCTTT.

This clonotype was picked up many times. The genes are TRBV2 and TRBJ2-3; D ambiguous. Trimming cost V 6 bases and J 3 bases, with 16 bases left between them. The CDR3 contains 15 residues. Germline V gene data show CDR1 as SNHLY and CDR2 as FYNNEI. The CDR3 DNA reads TGTGCCAGCAGATTGGGTCATTCTAGGACAGATACGCAGTATTTT. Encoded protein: CASRLGHSRTDTQYF.

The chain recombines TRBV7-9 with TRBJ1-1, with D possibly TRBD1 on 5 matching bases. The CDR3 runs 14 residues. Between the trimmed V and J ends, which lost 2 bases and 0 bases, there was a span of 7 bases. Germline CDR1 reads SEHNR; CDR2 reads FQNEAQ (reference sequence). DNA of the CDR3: TGTGCCAGCAGCTTACAGGGAGTGAACACTGAAGCTTTCTTT. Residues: CASSLQGVNTEAFF.

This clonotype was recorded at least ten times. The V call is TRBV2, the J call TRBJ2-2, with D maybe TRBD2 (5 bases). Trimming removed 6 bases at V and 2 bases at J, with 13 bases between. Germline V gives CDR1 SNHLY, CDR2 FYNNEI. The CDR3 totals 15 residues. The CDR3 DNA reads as TGTGCCAGCAGGAAGGTTGGGAGTAACACCGGGGAGCTGTTTTTT. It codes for CASRKVGSNTGELFF.

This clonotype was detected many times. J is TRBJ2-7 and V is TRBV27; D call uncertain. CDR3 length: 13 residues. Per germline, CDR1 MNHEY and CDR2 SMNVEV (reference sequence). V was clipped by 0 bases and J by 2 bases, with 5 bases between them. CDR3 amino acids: CASSLSWTYEQYF. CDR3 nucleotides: TGTGCCAGCAGTTTATCCTGGACCTACGAGCAGTACTTC.

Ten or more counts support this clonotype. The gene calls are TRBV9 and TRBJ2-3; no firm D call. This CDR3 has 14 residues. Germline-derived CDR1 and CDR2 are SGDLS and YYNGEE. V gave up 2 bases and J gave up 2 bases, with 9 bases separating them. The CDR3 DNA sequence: TGTGCCAGCAGCGTCTTGGGAAACACAGATACGCAGTATTTT. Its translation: CASSVLGNTDTQYF.

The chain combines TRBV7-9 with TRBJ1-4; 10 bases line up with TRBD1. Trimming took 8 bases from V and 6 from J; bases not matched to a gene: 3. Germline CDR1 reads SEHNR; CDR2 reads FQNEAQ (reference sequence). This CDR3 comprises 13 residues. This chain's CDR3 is CASGTGEDEKLFF. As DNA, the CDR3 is TGTGCCAGCGGGACAGGGGAAGATGAAAAACTGTTTTTT.

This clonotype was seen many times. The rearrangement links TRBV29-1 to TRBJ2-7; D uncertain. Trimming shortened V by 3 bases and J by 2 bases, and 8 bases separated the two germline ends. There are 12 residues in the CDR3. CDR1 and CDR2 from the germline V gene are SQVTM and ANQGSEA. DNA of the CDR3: TGCAGCGTTGAGTCTGGGGCCTACGAGCAGTACTTC. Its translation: CSVESGAYEQYF.

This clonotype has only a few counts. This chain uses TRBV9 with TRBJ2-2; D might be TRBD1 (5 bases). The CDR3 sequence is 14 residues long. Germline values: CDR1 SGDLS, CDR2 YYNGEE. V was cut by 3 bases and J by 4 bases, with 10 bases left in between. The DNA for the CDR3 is TGTGCCAGCAGCGGTGGGGCGGCCACCGGGGAGCTGTTTTTT. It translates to CASSGGAATGELFF.

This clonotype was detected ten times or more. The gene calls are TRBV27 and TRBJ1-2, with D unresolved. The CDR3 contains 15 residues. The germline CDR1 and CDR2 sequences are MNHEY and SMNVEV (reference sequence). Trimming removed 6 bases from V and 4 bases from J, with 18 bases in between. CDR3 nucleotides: TGTGCCAGCAGCGAGGGATGGACGGGAGTCTATGGCTACACCTTC. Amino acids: CASSEGWTGVYGYTF.

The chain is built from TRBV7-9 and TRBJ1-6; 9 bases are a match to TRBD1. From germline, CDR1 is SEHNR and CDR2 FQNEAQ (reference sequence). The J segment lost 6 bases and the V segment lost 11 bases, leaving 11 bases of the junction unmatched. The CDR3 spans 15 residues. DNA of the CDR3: TGTGCCTTAGGACAGGGGAGTACCGGTAATTCACCCCTCCACTTT. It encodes CALGQGSTGNSPLHF.

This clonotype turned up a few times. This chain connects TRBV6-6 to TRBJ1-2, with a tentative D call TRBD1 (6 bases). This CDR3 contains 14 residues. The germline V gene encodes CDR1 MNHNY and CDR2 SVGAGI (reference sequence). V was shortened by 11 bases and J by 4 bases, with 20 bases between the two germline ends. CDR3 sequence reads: CASYQAGAGYGYTF. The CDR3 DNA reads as TGTGCCTCCTACCAGGCAGGGGCGGGCTATGGCTACACCTTC.

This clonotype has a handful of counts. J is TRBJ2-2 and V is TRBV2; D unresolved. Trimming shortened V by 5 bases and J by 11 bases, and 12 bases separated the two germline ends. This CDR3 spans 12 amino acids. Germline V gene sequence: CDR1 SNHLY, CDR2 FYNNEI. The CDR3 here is CASSSGSPELFF. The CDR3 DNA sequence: TGTGCCAGCAGTTCGGGCAGCCCCGAGCTGTTTTTT. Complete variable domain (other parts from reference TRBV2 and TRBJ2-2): EPEVTQTPSHQVTQMGQEVILRCVPISNHLYFYWYRQILGQKVEFLVSFYNNEISEKSEIFDDQFSVERPDGSNFTLKIRSTKLEDSAMYFCASSSGSPELFFGEGSRLTVL.

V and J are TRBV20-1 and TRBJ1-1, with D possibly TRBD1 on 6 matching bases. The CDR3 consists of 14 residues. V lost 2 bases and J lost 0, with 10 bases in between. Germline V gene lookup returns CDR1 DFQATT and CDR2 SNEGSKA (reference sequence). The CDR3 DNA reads TGCAGTGCTAGACTTGACAGGATGAACACTGAAGCTTTCTTT. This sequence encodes CSARLDRMNTEAFF.

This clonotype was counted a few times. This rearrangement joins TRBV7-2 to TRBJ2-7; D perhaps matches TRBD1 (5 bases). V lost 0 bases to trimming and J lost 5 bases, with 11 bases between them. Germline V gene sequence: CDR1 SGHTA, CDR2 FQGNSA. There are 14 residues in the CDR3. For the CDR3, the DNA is TGTGCCAGCAGCTTAGCATTTGCCAGGGACGAGCAGTACTTC. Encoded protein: CASSLAFARDEQYF.